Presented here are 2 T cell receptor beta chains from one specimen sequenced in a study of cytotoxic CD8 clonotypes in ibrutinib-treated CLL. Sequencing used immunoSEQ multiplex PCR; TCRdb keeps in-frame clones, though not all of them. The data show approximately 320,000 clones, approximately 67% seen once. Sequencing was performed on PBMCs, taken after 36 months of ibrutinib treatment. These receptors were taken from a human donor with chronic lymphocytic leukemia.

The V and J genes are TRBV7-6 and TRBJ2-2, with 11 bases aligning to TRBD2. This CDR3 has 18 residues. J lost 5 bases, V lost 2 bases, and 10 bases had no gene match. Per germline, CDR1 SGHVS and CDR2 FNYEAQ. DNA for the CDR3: TGTGCCAGCAGCTTAAAGGCTAGCGGGAGGCCGGGGACCGGGGAGCTGTTTTTT. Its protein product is CASSLKASGRPGTGELFF.

CDR3 loop: CASSVRDIRRETQYF. The CDR3 region has the DNA TGTGCCAGCAGCGTCCGGGACATTCGACGAGAGACCCAGTACTTC. This chain connects TRBV5-5 to TRBJ2-5; D is possibly TRBD1 (6 bases). Germline-derived CDR1 and CDR2 are SGHKS and YYEKEE (reference sequence). The CDR3 contains 15 residues. The V end was cut by 4 bases, the J end by 4 bases, with 17 bases between.